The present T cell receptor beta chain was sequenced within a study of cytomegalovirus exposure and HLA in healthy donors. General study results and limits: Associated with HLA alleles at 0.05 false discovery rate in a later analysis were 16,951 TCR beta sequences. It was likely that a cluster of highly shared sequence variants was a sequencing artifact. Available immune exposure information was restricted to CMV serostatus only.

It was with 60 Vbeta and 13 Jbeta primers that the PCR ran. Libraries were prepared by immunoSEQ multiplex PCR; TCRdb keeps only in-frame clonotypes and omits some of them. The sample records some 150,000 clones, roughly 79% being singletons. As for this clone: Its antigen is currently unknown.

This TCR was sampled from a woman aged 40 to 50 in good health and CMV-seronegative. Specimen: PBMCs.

CDR3 sequence reads: CASRGYTDTQYF. The CDR3 DNA is TGTGCCAGCAGGGGCTACACAGATACGCAGTATTTT. The chain has TRBV6-5 and TRBJ2-3; D unresolved. Germline-derived CDR1 and CDR2 are MNHEY and SVGAGI. Trimming removed 6 bases at V and 2 bases at J, with 6 bases between. The CDR3 has 12 amino acids.